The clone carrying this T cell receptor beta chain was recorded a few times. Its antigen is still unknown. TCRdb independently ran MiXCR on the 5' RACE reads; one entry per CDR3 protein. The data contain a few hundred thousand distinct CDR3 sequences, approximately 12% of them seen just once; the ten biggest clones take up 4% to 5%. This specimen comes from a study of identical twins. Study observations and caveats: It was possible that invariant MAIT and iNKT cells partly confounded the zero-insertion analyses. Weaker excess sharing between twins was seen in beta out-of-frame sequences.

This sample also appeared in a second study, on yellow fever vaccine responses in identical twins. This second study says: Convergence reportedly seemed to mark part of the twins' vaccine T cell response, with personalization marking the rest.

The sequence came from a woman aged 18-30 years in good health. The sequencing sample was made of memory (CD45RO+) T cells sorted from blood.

The CDR3 protein is CASSSPGQNYEQYF. For the CDR3, the DNA is TGTGCCAGCAGCTCACCGGGACAGAACTACGAGCAGTACTTC. V and J are TRBV7-2 and TRBJ2-7, with TRBD1 matching over 7 bases. This CDR3 spans 14 amino acids. J lost 3 bases, V lost 4 bases, and 6 bases had no gene match. From germline, CDR1 is SGHTA and CDR2 FQGNSA.